This T cell receptor (beta chain) was sequenced in a study of T cell clonality in common variable immunodeficiency (dated by TCRdb to about 2015). Paper-wide results and their limitations: TCRbeta clonality was higher in CVID subjects than in healthy controls (t-test p = 0.018), and the increase was most characteristic of about a third of subjects. It was noted by the authors that sequencing of the repertoires of T cell subpopulations would be needed to clarify the cause of the increased clonality in CVID. Healthy controls shared more TCRbeta clones with each other than CVID subjects shared among themselves (p < 0.0001). Correlations of repertoire features with clinical complications were constrained by heterogeneity among patients within the CVID cohort. Despite equal DNA input, controls averaged approximately 77,000 unique sequences per sample versus roughly 32,000 in CVID samples. CVID TCRbeta sequences reportedly showed fewer deletions and N-nucleotide insertions and lacked highly modified clones with 13 or more V deletions.

V is pared back by 4 bases and J by 2 bases, with 11 bases lying between the germline termini. The CDR3, cysteine through phenylalanine, is 15 amino acids long. The DNA covers only part of the CDR3, 36 bases in frame from base 1. According to the germline V gene, CDR1 reads MGHRA and CDR2 reads YSYEKL. For sequencing, equivalent amounts of genomic DNA were input from CVID and control samples. For every sample, a 60 bp segment covering the rearranged TCRbeta CDR3 region was amplified and then sequenced. The immunoSEQ assay, a bias-corrected multiplex PCR with high-throughput sequencing, was employed for TCRbeta amplification. Turning to the authors' computational methods: Every unique nucleotide sequence counted as a clone and was annotated with V, D and J genes, copy number and frequency. Sequences were labeled productive if in frame, and non-productive if out of frame or containing stop codons. As previously described, Shannon's entropy was used to calculate clonality. The predicted amino acid sequences of productive clones were used to derive mean CDR3 Kyte-Doolittle hydropathy. Hierarchical clustering of scaled V gene usage was performed with the R hclust function using Manhattan distance and complete linkage. Sharing of clones by CDR3 amino acid sequence was evaluated through resampling of 12 repertoires per group over 100 rounds. The repertoires were searched for some 70 published EBV-specific TCRbeta sequences and about 240 published CMV-specific TCRbeta sequences. After a couple of CVID samples that produced fewer than 10,000 sequences were dropped from the analysis, 45 or so CVID repertoires remained. Here the immuneACCESS table is served through TCRdb, limited to in-frame sequences with V and J called. Missing clones are a known gap in these copies; in checked studies unresolved V genes cover under half, and the rest lacks a known reason. V and J calls and clone size are as listed in that table; D and trimming were resolved from the DNA. This sample shows about 60,000 clones, and none of them turns up only once. Of the sample, about 1.7% is held by the ten largest clones.

This clone was seen many times. It lacks a known antigen. The observed sequence ends 3 residues before the CDR3 terminus, with the missing tail filled in from the germline J gene. Predominantly Caucasian heritage was noted among both the CVID patients and the healthy controls. Heparinized peripheral whole blood samples of about 5 to 8 ml were collected from each donor. Genomic DNA from adults with common variable immune deficiency (CVID) and from healthy adult controls was the source for sequencing TCRbeta CDR3 repertoires. There were around 22 healthy adult volunteers in the control group (about 12 female and some ten male), ranging in age from about 23 to 66 years, with a mean age of about 36. Diluted blood was density-centrifuged over Hypaque 1077 or Ficoll-Paque to isolate peripheral blood mononuclear cells. Genomic DNA was obtained from unsorted mononuclear cells using either Qiagen column purification or a centrifugation-based method.

Sequencing was carried out using peripheral blood mononuclear cells. The chain employs TRBV4-1 and TRBJ2-2; TRBD1 might be the D gene, on 5 matching bases. The clonotype originates from a person aged 18 to 75 in good health. Partial CDR3 DNA: TGCGCCAGCAGCCCTCCGACAGACAACACCGGGGAG. It encodes CASSPPTDNTGE. The whole CDR3 is CASSPPTDNTGELFF.